The clone carrying this TCR beta chain was detected ten times or more. Its antigen is unidentified. The cDNA was generated through 5'RACE incorporating 10-nucleotide random UMIs. Each CDR3 protein is one row after TCRdb ran MiXCR on the 5' RACE reads. The sample holds 70,000 to 95,000 distinct CDR3 sequences, 13% to 15% seen once. This entry comes from a study of neurological immune-mediated disorders. Overall study findings and caveats: None of the CDR3 amino acid sequences in expanded clones turned up in more than one subject, which points to private repertoires in all groups. The study found the most TCR clonal expansion in HTLV-1-associated myelopathy and the least in multiple sclerosis, below healthy controls.

The CDR3 contains 12 residues. With 9 bases removed from V and 4 bases from J, the gap between germline ends came to 12 bases. Source material was 2 million unsorted PBMCs, stored at -80 °C in RNAlater. The chain links TRBV12-3 or TRBV12-4 to TRBJ1-2; D possibly corresponds to TRBD1 (5 bases). The clonotype comes from a woman in her forties or fifties in good health. Sequences were obtained from PBMCs. The CDR3 loop is CAREGAVYGYTF. Written as DNA, the CDR3 is TGTGCCAGAGAAGGGGCAGTCTATGGCTACACCTTC.